A selection of T cell receptor beta chains follows, all from one sample in a study of cytomegalovirus exposure and HLA in healthy donors. This table comes from immunoSEQ multiplex PCR, and its TCRdb copy is limited to in-frame clones, with some not included. The sample lists about 200,000 clones, 75% to 85% occurring once. The sequenced material came from PBMCs. The source of these receptors is a woman in her forties or fifties in good health and CMV-seronegative. CDR3s include the opening cysteine and the closing phenylalanine or tryptophan. D genes are given only for firm matches. Only some rows state a clone size, as once, few, many or a class for expanded clones.

D,length,J,size,V,DNA,CDR3
TRBD1,13,TRBJ2-1,-,TRBV6-1,TGTGCCAGCACGGGACAGTTAAACAATGAGCAGTTCTTC,CASTGQLNNEQFF
-,18,TRBJ2-1,-,TRBV7-8,TGTGCCAGCAGCTCCCCCCGGGTCGGGAAAAGCTCCTACAATGAGCAGTTCTTC,CASSSPRVGKSSYNEQFF
TRBD1,15,TRBJ1-1,-,TRBV7-9,TGTGCCAGCAGCCCCACAGGGGTTATGAACACTGAAGCTTTCTTT,CASSPTGVMNTEAFF
TRBD1,17,TRBJ1-2,-,TRBV9,TGTGCCAGCAGCGACCAAACTGACAGGGCCCTAGGCTATGGCTACACCTTC,CASSDQTDRALGYGYTF
TRBD2,16,TRBJ2-3,-,TRBV9,TGTGCCAGCAGCGTAGTTTCGGGACTAGGTGGAGATACGCAGTATTTT,CASSVVSGLGGDTQYF
-,14,TRBJ2-1,-,TRBV29-1,TGCAGCGTTGGGAGACAGCGTTCCTACAATGAGCAGTTCTTC,CSVGRQRSYNEQFF
-,17,TRBJ1-5,-,TRBV7-9,TGTGCCAGCAGCTTGCAAACAGGGTATCGGAGCAATCAGCCCCAGCATTTT,CASSLQTGYRSNQPQHF
-,18,TRBJ2-7,-,TRBV4-3,TGCGCCAGCAGCCAAGAGAGTGATGCAGGGTTCCTAGTCCACGAGCAGTACTTC,CASSQESDAGFLVHEQYF
TRBD1,14,TRBJ1-4,few,TRBV6-1,TGTGCCAGCAGGGGACAGAGAACTAATGAAAAACTGTTTTTT,CASRGQRTNEKLFF
TRBD1,13,TRBJ2-5,few,TRBV30,TGTGCCTGGAGCCGACAGGGTAGTGAGACCCAGTACTTC,CAWSRQGSETQYF
-,16,TRBJ1-2,-,TRBV4-1,TGCGCCAGCAGCCAAGGCAGGGCGGGGAGTTTGGGTGGCTACACCTTC,CASSQGRAGSLGGYTF
TRBD2,15,TRBJ2-1,-,TRBV5-6,TGTGCCAGCAGCCTGACTGGGGGGGTCCGGGCGGGGCAGTTCTTC,CASSLTGGVRAGQFF
-,14,TRBJ1-5,few,TRBV27,TGTGCCAGCAGTACTAGCGGGAGCAATCAGCCCCAGCATTTT,CASSTSGSNQPQHF
TRBD1,13,TRBJ2-2,-,TRBV7-3,TGTGCCAGCAGCTTGGGACAGACCGGGGAGCTGTTTTTT,CASSLGQTGELFF
-,15,TRBJ2-2,-,TRBV5-1,TGCGCCAGCAAGATTGGGGCTACGGCTCCCGGGGAGCTGTTTTTT,CASKIGATAPGELFF
TRBD1,16,TRBJ2-5,-,TRBV5-8,TGTGCCAGCAGCTTCGGGGGCGGGACAGGGAAAGAGACCCAGTACTTC,CASSFGGGTGKETQYF
-,18,TRBJ2-5,many,TRBV5-6,TGTGCCAGCAGCTACGACCCGGATCAGGGTCGGATTGGTGAGACCCAGTACTTC,CASSYDPDQGRIGETQYF
-,15,TRBJ2-7,-,TRBV27,TGTGCCAGCAGTTTAGTCAGGCAGTCTTCCTACGAGCAGTACTTC,CASSLVRQSSYEQYF
-,14,TRBJ1-6,-,TRBV11-2,TGTGCCAGCAGCTTAGCCCACGGTAATTCACCCCTCCACTTT,CASSLAHGNSPLHF
-,13,TRBJ2-5,once,TRBV27,TGTGCCAGCAGGCGGTCGTACCAAGAGACCCAGTACTTC,CASRRSYQETQYF
TRBD1,18,TRBJ1-6,-,TRBV7-6,TGTGCCAGCAGCTCAACCTGGAGGTCCGGGACAGGGAATCCACCCCTCCACTTT,CASSSTWRSGTGNPPLHF
TRBD2,15,TRBJ2-1,-,TRBV2,TGTGCCAGCAGGCCGCGGGAGGGAATCTACAATGAGCAGTTCTTC,CASRPREGIYNEQFF
-,13,TRBJ2-7,few,TRBV27,TGTGCCACAACCGGGACAAGCCCCTACGAGCAGTACTTC,CATTGTSPYEQYF
TRBD2,18,TRBJ2-3,-,TRBV4-2,TGTGCCAGCAGCCAGGGAACAGCGGGAGGGCCGGACACAGATACGCAGTATTTT,CASSQGTAGGPDTDTQYF
TRBD1,15,TRBJ1-2,-,TRBV7-2,TGTGCCAGCAGCTCCACAGGGGGCGCTGGCTATGGCTACACCTTC,CASSSTGGAGYGYTF
-,13,TRBJ1-1,many,TRBV4-3,TGCGCCAGCAGCCAAGATCGGGGGACTGAAGCTTTCTTT,CASSQDRGTEAFF
-,11,TRBJ1-1,-,TRBV6-5,TGTGCCAGCAGTTTAGGGGGTGAAGCTTTCTTT,CASSLGGEAFF
-,15,TRBJ2-1,-,TRBV7-3,TGTGCCAGCAGCTTAAGGGGCTTGTCCTACAATGAGCAGTTCTTC,CASSLRGLSYNEQFF
-,14,TRBJ1-4,-,TRBV5-4,TGTGCCAGCAGTCGACCAGGGTCTAATGAAAAACTGTTTTTT,CASSRPGSNEKLFF
TRBD2,16,TRBJ2-1,-,TRBV4-3,TGCGCCAGCAGCCAAGTAGCGGGGGCCGGTCGGGGTGAGCAGTTCTTC,CASSQVAGAGRGEQFF
TRBD1,20,TRBJ1-2,-,TRBV2,TGTGCCAGCAGTGAAGCAATGTTCCGGACAGGCCCTTCGAGGGGCTATGGCTACACCTTC,CASSEAMFRTGPSRGYGYTF
TRBD2,16,TRBJ2-7,few,TRBV7-2,TGTGCCAGCAGCTTAGGACCCCCAGCGGGGGGACACGAGCAGTACTTC,CASSLGPPAGGHEQYF
TRBD1,16,TRBJ2-7,-,TRBV25-1,TGTGCCAGCAGTGAATTAGGACAGGGGGTATCCTACGAGCAGTACTTC,CASSELGQGVSYEQYF
-,14,TRBJ2-1,-,TRBV4-1,TGCGCCAGCAGCCAAGATGAAACTGCCGATGAGCAGTTCTTC,CASSQDETADEQFF
-,13,TRBJ2-2,-,TRBV29-1,TGCAGCGTTGACAGGGGAAACACCGGGGAGCTGTTTTTT,CSVDRGNTGELFF
TRBD2,19,TRBJ2-1,-,TRBV11-2,TGTGCCAGCAGCTTAGTAGGTCTAGCGGGAAGTCAGAGTGGGAATGAGCAGTTCTTC,CASSLVGLAGSQSGNEQFF
-,12,TRBJ2-7,-,TRBV18,TGTGCCAGCTCACCTACGGGATACGAGCAGTACTTC,CASSPTGYEQYF
TRBD2,15,TRBJ2-1,-,TRBV19,TGTGCCAGTAGTATGATTGGGACTACACACAATGAGCAGTTCTTC,CASSMIGTTHNEQFF
-,19,TRBJ2-7,-,TRBV9,TGTGCCAGCAGCGGCACAGGGCCGAGTGCAGTATCGAGCTCCTACGAGCAGTACTTC,CASSGTGPSAVSSSYEQYF
TRBD2,16,TRBJ2-7,-,TRBV7-2,TGTGCCAGCAGATTTAACGACCGGACTAGCTCCTACGAGCAGTACTTC,CASRFNDRTSSYEQYF
-,13,TRBJ2-7,-,TRBV28,TGTGCCAGCAGTTCCAGGACAGAATACGAGCAGTACTTC,CASSSRTEYEQYF
TRBD2,15,TRBJ2-1,-,TRBV29-1,TGCAGCGTACGATCAGCGGGAGCCTCCTACAATGAGCAGTTCTTC,CSVRSAGASYNEQFF
TRBD1,13,TRBJ1-1,few,TRBV6-5,TGTGCCAGCAGCCGTAGGACAGGAGTTGAAGCTTTCTTT,CASSRRTGVEAFF
-,17,TRBJ1-1,-,TRBV11-1,TGTGCCAGCAGCTTAAAGGCAGGGCTATTGGTGAACACTGAAGCTTTCTTT,CASSLKAGLLVNTEAFF
-,13,TRBJ2-7,few,TRBV19,TGTGCCAGTAGCCCCCGGGTCTCCTACGAGCAGTACTTC,CASSPRVSYEQYF
TRBD2,16,TRBJ2-7,-,TRBV6-6,TGTGCCAGCAGTTACTCCACCGGGACTAGCGTTAGCGAGCAGTACTTC,CASSYSTGTSVSEQYF
-,15,TRBJ2-2,-,TRBV19,TGTGCCAGTATTGGGGGGGCGTCGAGCACCGGGGAGCTGTTTTTT,CASIGGASSTGELFF
-,13,TRBJ2-7,-,TRBV6-1,TGTGCCAGCAGTGAGATCAGGTCATCCGAGCAGTACTTC,CASSEIRSSEQYF
-,13,TRBJ1-2,-,TRBV6-5,TGTGCCAGCAGTTACCAGGCGAACTATGGCTACACCTTC,CASSYQANYGYTF
TRBD2,15,TRBJ2-7,-,TRBV5-6,TGTGCCAGCAGCTTCCCAGCGGGAGGCCCCTACGAGCAGTACTTC,CASSFPAGGPYEQYF
TRBD2,15,TRBJ2-2,-,TRBV6-6,TGTGCCAGCAGTAAGGGACTAGAGGGGTCCGGGGAGCTGTTTTTT,CASSKGLEGSGELFF
-,14,TRBJ1-1,-,TRBV7-9,TGTGCCAGCAGCTTCGGGGTCTCGAACACTGAAGCTTTCTTT,CASSFGVSNTEAFF